This T cell receptor (beta chain) is from a study of blood T cell repertoires in COVID-19. The CDR3 has 17 amino acids. V lost 1 base, J lost 0 bases, and 7 bases stayed unmatched. Germline-derived CDR1 and CDR2 are SGHRS and YFSETQ. Clones were sequenced by immunoSEQ multiplex PCR, and TCRdb holds only the in-frame ones, with some missing. The sample yields about 140,000 clones, about 80% seen once. This clonotype originated in a woman aged 55 to 70 with acute or convalescent COVID-19. V is TRBV5-1 and J is TRBJ1-1; 9 positions match TRBD1. The specimen was peripheral blood. In DNA form, the CDR3 reads TGCGCCAGCAGCTTGACCGGCGGACAGGGGTTGAACACTGAAGCTTTCTTT. Amino acid sequence: CASSLTGGQGLNTEAFF.